This TCR beta chain was obtained from a study of CD8 T cells in ankylosing spondylitis. Study conclusions and caveats: For ankylosing spondylitis blood, a TCR beta motif of 7 or 8 highly homologous variants appeared characteristic. Past research had described some motif variants in reactive arthritis synovial fluid and blood.

This clonotype was seen many times. Its target is unknown. TCRdb recomputed calls from the 5' RACE reads with MiXCR, one row per CDR3 protein. The sample yields 750,000 to 850,000 distinct CDR3 sequences, roughly 10% seen once. This clonotype originated in a male donor with ankylosing spondylitis. Source material: blood, either unsorted or a sorted T cell fraction (not recorded which).

CDR3 region: CSGRTDYYGYTF. The CDR3 DNA is TGCAGCGGAAGGACGGATTACTATGGCTACACCTTC. V gene TRBV29-1 combines with J gene TRBJ1-2; D is undetermined. Germline V gene data show CDR1 as SQVTM and CDR2 as ANQGSEA. The CDR3 has 12 residues. Trimming removed 7 bases from V and 3 bases from J, with 12 bases in between.